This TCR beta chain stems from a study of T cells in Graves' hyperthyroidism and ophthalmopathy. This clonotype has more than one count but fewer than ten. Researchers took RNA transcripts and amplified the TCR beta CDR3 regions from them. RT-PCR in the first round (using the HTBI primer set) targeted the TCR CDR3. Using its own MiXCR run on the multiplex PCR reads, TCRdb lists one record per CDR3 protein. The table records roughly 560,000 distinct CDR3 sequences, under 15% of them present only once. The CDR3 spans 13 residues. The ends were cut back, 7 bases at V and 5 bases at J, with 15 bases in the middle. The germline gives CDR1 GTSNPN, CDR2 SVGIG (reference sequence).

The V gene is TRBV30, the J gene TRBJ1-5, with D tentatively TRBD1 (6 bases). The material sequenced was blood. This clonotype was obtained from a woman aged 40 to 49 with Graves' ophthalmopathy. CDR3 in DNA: TGTGCCTACGATATGGGGGGGCATCAGCCCCAGCATTTT. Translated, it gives CAYDMGGHQPQHF.